Following are 29 T cell receptor beta chains from one sample sequenced in a study of post-analysis software for immune sequencing data (dated by TCRdb to the mid-2010s). The investigation overall reported the following: Patients showed significantly higher frequencies than controls for about 5 TRBV segments, among them TRBV5-6, TRBV5-1 and TRBV20-1.

Receptors were amplified or captured by PCR. The instrument was an Illumina HiSeq 2500. To reduce PCR and sequencing biases, unique molecular identifiers were incorporated into the TCR beta cDNA libraries. The public reads were run again by TCRdb, first through fastp at Q25 and then through MiXCR, and only productive beta chains were kept. CDR3 protein sequences are deduplicated, and each keeps its most common genes and DNA. The sample has about 820,000 distinct CDR3 sequences on record, approximately 57% of them singletons. The ten largest clones add up to approximately 4.5% of the sample. The antigens these receptors bind are not known. The material sequenced was blood. These receptors were collected from a girl aged 10 to 17 with multiple sclerosis.

The V call is TRBV7-9, the J call TRBJ2-1; 10 bases match TRBD2. CDR3 length: 17 amino acids. V shed 1 base, J shed 4 bases, and the junction held 7 bases outside the gene matches. Germline assignment: CDR1 SEHNR and CDR2 FQNEAQ (reference sequence). CDR3 sequence reads: CASSLVFTSGEYNEQFF. The CDR3 bases are TGTGCCAGCAGCTTAGTTTTTACTAGCGGGGAGTACAATGAGCAGTTCTTC.

V and J are TRBV20-1 and TRBJ2-3; TRBD2 matches at 8 bases. The CDR3 spans 12 residues. V gave up 3 bases and J gave up 4 bases; unmatched junction bases: 0. In germline, CDR1 is DFQATT, CDR2 SNEGSKA (reference sequence). CDR3 amino acids: CSARREADTQYF. In DNA form, the CDR3 reads TGCAGTGCTAGGCGGGAGGCAGATACGCAGTATTTT.

The V and J genes are TRBV20-1 and TRBJ1-2; 7 nucleotides match TRBD1. The V gene's germline CDR1 is DFQATT and CDR2 SNEGSKA (reference sequence). After removal of 6 bases from V and 4 bases from J, the junction contained 5 bases not matched to a gene. The CDR3 has 12 residues. Here the CDR3 DNA reads TGCAGTGCAACTGGACAGGTCTATGGCTACACCTTC. It specifies CSATGQVYGYTF.

This clonotype was seen more than once but under ten times. V usage is TRBV20-1 and J usage is TRBJ2-7; 16 bases fit TRBD2. Trimming took 3 bases from V and 2 from J; bases not matched to a gene: 1. Germline CDR1 is DFQATT and CDR2 is SNEGSKA (reference sequence). The CDR3 is 15 residues long. Here the CDR3 reads CSARGTSGRAYEQYF. In nucleotides, the CDR3 is TGCAGTGCTAGGGGGACTAGCGGGAGGGCCTACGAGCAGTACTTC.

This chain joins TRBV29-1 and TRBJ1-1, with TRBD1 as a possible D gene (5 bases). Germline CDR1 SQVTM, CDR2 ANQGSEA. The CDR3 has 13 residues. V lost 6 bases and J lost 10, with 21 bases in between. This CDR3 reads CSVLTGAEGAAFF. CDR3 DNA sequence: TGCAGCGTGCTTACCGGGGCCGAAGGGGCAGCTTTCTTT.

The V call is TRBV20-1, the J call TRBJ2-1, with TRBD1 as a possible D gene (5 bases). Per the germline V gene, CDR1 is DFQATT and CDR2 is SNEGSKA (reference sequence). Trimming shortened V by 5 bases and J by 4 bases, and 15 bases separated the two germline ends. The length of the CDR3 is 14 residues. The CDR3 sequence is CSAPRRQGYNEQFF. The DNA of the CDR3 is TGCAGTGCTCCTCGGCGGCAGGGATACAATGAGCAGTTCTTC.

The chain recombines TRBV3-1 with TRBJ1-2, with no clear D. Trimming took off 2 bases at V and 8 bases at J, with 12 bases between the two ends. This CDR3 region has 13 residues. CDR1 and CDR2 (germline): LGHDT, YNNKEL (reference sequence). Here the CDR3 DNA reads TGTGCCAGCAGCCAAATGTCATATGACGGCTACACCTTC. Amino acids: CASSQMSYDGYTF.

Worth noting for this clonotype: A junction boundary mismatches the germline segment, possibly from a read error. The chain links TRBV29-1 to TRBJ1-2; 7 nucleotides match TRBD1. CDR3 length: 14 amino acids. Germline lookup yields CDR1 SQVTM and CDR2 ANQGSEA. The CDR3 coding sequence is TGCAGCATTGAATCCCCCGGACAGGTCTATGGCTACACCTTC. Translated, it gives CSIESPGQVYGYTF.

In this sample, this clonotype turned up a few times. This sequence joins TRBV9 and TRBJ2-3, with D possibly being TRBD2 (7 bases). The CDR3 is 18 residues long. Trimming took off 4 bases at V and 4 bases at J, with 25 bases between the two ends. CDR1 SGDLS and CDR2 YYNGEE come from the germline V gene. CDR3 protein: CASSLDDWGGLVPDTQYF. CDR3 DNA sequence: TGTGCCAGCAGCCTCGATGATTGGGGGGGCTTGGTCCCAGATACGCAGTATTTT.

This clonotype was observed a handful of times. This chain joins TRBV5-1 and TRBJ2-3; either TRBD1 or TRBD2 may supply D (5 bases each). Germline loops: CDR1 SGHRS, CDR2 YFSETQ. There are 16 residues in the CDR3. Trimming left V 1 base short and J 2 bases short, with 14 bases between. The CDR3 region has the DNA TGCGCCAGCAGCTTGATCCCCCCAGGGACCACAGATACGCAGTATTTT. Translated: CASSLIPPGTTDTQYF.

The chain employs TRBV5-1 and TRBJ2-5; D is unresolved. V lost 1 base, J lost 5 bases, and 9 bases lay in between. The CDR3 spans 13 residues. From germline, CDR1 is SGHRS and CDR2 YFSETQ. Here the CDR3 reads CASSLRRRETQYF. The CDR3 nucleotides read TGCGCCAGCAGCTTGAGGCGCCGGGAGACCCAGTACTTC.

This chain links TRBV5-6 with TRBJ2-7; D gene uncertain. Deletions cut 0 bases from V and 2 bases from J, with 15 bases between. There are 16 residues in the CDR3. Germline values: CDR1 SGHDT, CDR2 YYEEEE. The CDR3 DNA reads TGTGCCAGCAGCTTGGCTGGGGAATCCCCACCCTACGAGCAGTACTTC. Protein sequence: CASSLAGESPPYEQYF. Full variable domain (outside the CDR3, taken from reference TRBV5-6 and TRBJ2-7): DAGVTQSPTHLIKTRGQQVTLRCSPKSGHDTVSWYQQALGQGPQFIFQYYEEEERQRGNFPDRFSGHQFPNYSSELNVNALLLGDSALYLCASSLAGESPPYEQYFGPGTRLTVT.

In its sample, this clonotype was seen a few times. The gene calls are TRBV6-4 and TRBJ2-1, with TRBD2 identical over 9 bases. CDR1 is MRHNA, CDR2 SNTAGT, per germline. V lost 3 bases, J lost 8 bases, and 8 bases stayed unmatched. CDR3 length: 15 amino acids. The DNA for the CDR3 is TGTGCCAGCAGTGAAGGTCTAGCGGGGTTAGATGAGCAGTTCTTC. Its translation is CASSEGLAGLDEQFF.

This clonotype was observed a handful of times. This chain joins TRBV13 and TRBJ2-7; 11 bases align to TRBD2. This CDR3 is built from 16 residues. After removal of 5 bases from V and 1 base from J, the junction contained 7 bases not matched to a gene. Germline CDR1 PRHDT, CDR2 FYEKMQ (reference sequence). The CDR3 bases are TGTGCCAGCAGCCCAAGCCTAGCGGGAGGTTCCTACGAGCAGTACTTC. Encoded protein: CASSPSLAGGSYEQYF.

This clonotype was observed a few times. As DNA, the CDR3 is TGCGCCAGCAGTTTCGGGAGCCCCGCCAAAAACATTCAGTACTTC. Residues: CASSFGSPAKNIQYF. The chain couples TRBV5-1 to TRBJ2-4; weak D call: TRBD2 (6 bases). The CDR3 runs 15 residues. Between the trimmed V and J ends, which lost 5 bases and 1 base, there was a span of 13 bases. Germline V CDR1 and CDR2: SGHRS, YFSETQ.

The chain couples TRBV12-5 to TRBJ2-1; 13 bases are shared with TRBD2. Germline CDR1 and CDR2: LGHNT and FRNRAP. The CDR3 runs 15 residues. V shed 6 bases, J shed 7 bases, and the junction held 6 bases outside the gene matches. DNA for the CDR3: TGTGCTAGTGGATACGGGACTAGCGGGATTAATGAGCAGTTCTTC. Amino acids: CASGYGTSGINEQFF. The variable domain in full, completed from reference TRBV12-5 and TRBJ2-1, reads DARVTQTPRHKVTEMGQEVTMRCQPILGHNTVFWYRQTMMQGLELLAYFRNRAPLDDSGMPKDRFSAEMPDATLATLKIQPSEPRDSAVYFCASGYGTSGINEQFFGPGTRLTVL.

The rearrangement joins TRBV3-1 to TRBJ2-1, with D possibly matching TRBD1 (6 bases). Germline V gene lookup returns CDR1 LGHDT and CDR2 YNNKEL (reference sequence). The V gene lost 1 base and the J gene lost 2 bases, with 15 bases spanning the gap. The CDR3 contains 17 residues. The CDR3 is CASSQGGPGTPYNEQFF. The CDR3 DNA is TGTGCCAGCAGCCAAGGGGGCCCAGGGACACCCTACAATGAGCAGTTCTTC.

The genes are TRBV20-1 and TRBJ2-5; a weak D match, TRBD2 (6 bases). The germline V and J ends were trimmed by 6 bases and 0 bases, with 11 bases remaining between them. This CDR3 comprises 13 residues. From germline, CDR1 is DFQATT and CDR2 SNEGSKA (reference sequence). CDR3 protein: CSAHRDYQETQYF. DNA of the CDR3: TGCAGTGCCCACCGGGACTACCAAGAGACCCAGTACTTC.

The CDR3 bases are TGCAGTGCTTTTCATTCAGATACGCAGTATTTT. Amino acid sequence: CSAFHSDTQYF. The chain carries TRBV20-1 and TRBJ2-3, with D uncertain. The CDR3 loop spans 11 amino acids. V lost 5 bases, J lost 4 bases, and 7 bases lay in between. Germline V gives CDR1 DFQATT, CDR2 SNEGSKA (reference sequence).

V and J are TRBV6-4 and TRBJ2-1; 9 bases map to TRBD1. Germline trimming cut 0 bases from V and 7 bases from J; bases unmatched to any gene: 7. The CDR3 loop spans 16 amino acids. Per the germline V gene, CDR1 is MRHNA and CDR2 is SNTAGT. CDR3 sequence (DNA): TGTGCCAGCAGTGACTCAACAGGGGGCATGTCAAATGAGCAGTTCTTC. It specifies CASSDSTGGMSNEQFF.

This clonotype came up a few times. V usage is TRBV2 and J usage is TRBJ2-4; 11 positions match TRBD2. The CDR3 length is 14 residues. CDR1 is SNHLY and CDR2 is FYNNEI in the germline V gene. J lost 7 bases, V lost 9 bases, and 8 bases had no gene match. The CDR3 protein is CARGTSGLGNIQYF. CDR3 nucleotides: TGTGCCAGGGGGACTAGCGGTCTTGGGAACATTCAGTACTTC.

The sample holds one count of this clonotype. In nucleotides, the CDR3 is TGTGCTAGTGGTTTGGCTGCAACCGGGGGCAGGAGGGAGCAGTACTTC. It is translated as CASGLAATGGRREQYF. The chain joins TRBV12-5 to TRBJ2-5; D possibly uses TRBD1 or TRBD2 (6 bases each). Trimming removed 1 base at V and 11 bases at J, with 23 bases between. Germline CDR1 LGHNT, CDR2 FRNRAP. This CDR3 has 16 residues.

V usage is TRBV7-8 and J usage is TRBJ2-1; no clear D gene. V was shortened by 0 bases and J by 5 bases, with 11 bases between the two germline ends. Germline-derived CDR1 and CDR2 are SGHVS and FQNEAQ. The CDR3 is 15 residues long. CDR3 coding DNA: TGTGCCAGCAGCTTAGCACCTGGGTTAAACAATGAGCAGTTCTTC. Protein: CASSLAPGLNNEQFF.

This clonotype has just a few counts. V usage is TRBV7-9 and J usage is TRBJ2-7, with a possible D match to TRBD1 (6 bases). Looked up from germline, CDR1 is SEHNR and CDR2 is FQNEAQ (reference sequence). The length of the CDR3 is 15 residues. V was pared by 0 bases and J by 3 bases, with 12 bases between. The CDR3 spells CASSLAQGINYEQYF. The CDR3 bases are TGTGCCAGCAGCTTAGCACAGGGAATCAACTACGAGCAGTACTTC.

A single count supports this clonotype. The CDR3 DNA reads as TGTGCCAGCAGCGCGCCCGGGACTAGCGGGAACAATGAGCAGTTCTTC. It yields the protein CASSAPGTSGNNEQFF. The chain combines TRBV9 with TRBJ2-1; TRBD2 aligns across 13 bases. The CDR3 contains 16 residues. Germline V lookup: CDR1 SGDLS, CDR2 YYNGEE. The V segment lost 3 bases and the J segment 5 bases; nucleotides outside the gene matches: 5.

There are a few counts of this clonotype. The chain uses TRBV12-3 or TRBV12-4 and TRBJ2-3, with D uncertain. The CDR3 is 12 amino acids. The V end was cut by 3 bases, the J end by 2 bases, with 3 bases between. The CDR3 is CASSFHTDTQYF. In DNA form, the CDR3 reads TGTGCCAGCAGTTTCCACACAGATACGCAGTATTTT.

The chain links TRBV20-1 to TRBJ2-3; 9 bases align to TRBD1. Losses at the gene ends were 5 bases for V and 4 bases for J; bases not matched to a gene: 10. CDR1 is DFQATT and CDR2 is SNEGSKA in the germline V gene (reference sequence). CDR3 size: 15 residues. CDR3 amino acids: CSADTGTGFADTQYF. CDR3 nucleotides: TGCAGTGCTGATACCGGGACAGGGTTTGCAGATACGCAGTATTTT.

This clonotype was observed once. The CDR3 sequence: CASSLALGDRGRASYTF. The CDR3 DNA reads TGTGCCAGCAGCTTAGCGTTAGGGGACAGGGGGCGGGCGAGCTACACCTTC. J is TRBJ1-2 and V is TRBV7-2; the match to TRBD1 covers 12 bases. With 0 bases clipped from V and 9 bases from J, the junction kept 11 bases outside the gene matches. From germline, CDR1 is SGHTA and CDR2 FQGNSA. CDR3 length equals 17 residues.

The gene calls are TRBV5-1 and TRBJ2-1; possible D gene TRBD1, 8 bases. Looked up from germline, CDR1 is SGHRS and CDR2 is YFSETQ. Trimming took off 4 bases at V and 8 bases at J, with 19 bases between the two ends. CDR3 length equals 15 residues. CDR3 amino acids: CASSVDREGPYEQFF. In DNA, the CDR3 is TGCGCCAGCAGCGTGGACAGGGAGGGGCCCTATGAGCAGTTCTTC.